This is a list of T cell receptor beta chains from one sample in a study of control samples from healthy donors and cancer patients. TCRdb keeps only in-frame clones here, not all; method: immunoSEQ multiplex PCR. The data contain roughly 100,000 clones, 90% to 95% of them singletons. The material sequenced was blood. These TCRs come from a woman younger than 30 in good health. Each CDR3 is given with its conserved first and last residue. D genes are given only for firm matches. A row's size may be missing; if present it is once, few, many or a size class.

J gene | V gene | D gene | clone size | CDR3 DNA | CDR3 protein
TRBJ2-3 | TRBV12-5 | - | - | TGTGCTAGTGGTTGGGGGAGGAGGGCCGGAGATACGCAGTATTTT | CASGWGRRAGDTQYF
TRBJ1-1 | TRBV11-1 | - | - | TGTGCCAGCAGCGGGAACACTGAAGCTTTCTTT | CASSGNTEAFF
TRBJ1-1 | TRBV2 | - | - | TGTGCCAGCAGTGGGGTTCGGGGAACCCCTGAAGCTTTCTTT | CASSGVRGTPEAFF
TRBJ2-5 | TRBV18 | TRBD1 | - | TGTGCCAGCTCACCACTGCTCACAGGGGGCAGGGAGACCCAGTACTTC | CASSPLLTGGRETQYF
TRBJ1-2 | TRBV14 | - | - | TGTGCCAGCAGCCAAGATCAGTGGTCAGGCCTCTATGGCTACACCTTC | CASSQDQWSGLYGYTF
TRBJ1-4 | TRBV25-1 | - | - | TGTGCCAGCAGTGCCCCACGGGGAGGGGAAAAACTGTTTTTT | CASSAPRGGEKLFF
TRBJ1-1 | TRBV5-4 | - | - | TGTGCCCACAATTCGGGGGGCGGGAGGAACACTGAAGCTTTCTTT | CAHNSGGGRNTEAFF
TRBJ2-3 | TRBV6-2/TRBV6-3 | TRBD2 | - | TGTGCCAGCACCCCAGGGACTAGCTCCACAGATACGCAGTATTTT | CASTPGTSSTDTQYF
TRBJ1-6 | TRBV27 | - | - | TGTGCCAGCAGTTTATCGGGAGGGTCTGTTTCACCCCTCCACTTT | CASSLSGGSVSPLHF
TRBJ1-1 | TRBV12-3/TRBV12-4 | - | - | TGTGCCAGCAGCAGCCCGGGAACTGAAGCTTTCTTT | CASSSPGTEAFF
TRBJ2-7 | TRBV3-1/TRBV3-2 | - | once | TGTGCCAGCAGCGTAGGACAGACCGAGCAGTACTTC | CASSVGQTEQYF
TRBJ2-1 | TRBV15 | TRBD1 | - | TGTGCCACCAGCTCCCGAGCCCAGAAGCCAGGGGGTGAGCAGTTCTTC | CATSSRAQKPGGEQFF
TRBJ1-4 | TRBV19 | TRBD1 | - | TGTGCCAGTAGCCACCCGGGACAGGGCTATGAAAAACTGTTTTTT | CASSHPGQGYEKLFF
TRBJ1-5 | TRBV2 | TRBD1 | - | TGTGCCAGCAGGGAAACAGGGGGCAATCAGCCCCAGCATTTT | CASRETGGNQPQHF
TRBJ1-5 | TRBV7-8 | - | - | TGTGCCAGCAGCTTAGTGCTGTGGGGCCAGGTCCTTAATCAGCCCCAGCATTTT | CASSLVLWGQVLNQPQHF
TRBJ1-2 | TRBV27 | TRBD1 | many | TGTGCCAGCAGTTTATCTCAGGGGGCCTTTTATGGCTACACCTTC | CASSLSQGAFYGYTF
TRBJ1-4 | TRBV29-1 | - | - | TGCAGCGTTGGCTCTCGAGGACTTAATGAAAAACTGTTTTTT | CSVGSRGLNEKLFF
TRBJ2-1 | TRBV4-3 | TRBD1 | - | TGCGCCAGCAGCCAAACCCGAGGGGGACAGGGGGGAAATGAGCAGTTCTTC | CASSQTRGGQGGNEQFF
TRBJ2-1 | TRBV25-1 | TRBD2 | - | TGTGCCAGCAGTGAATTTGTAACGGGAGGGGAGTTCTTC | CASSEFVTGGEFF
TRBJ2-2 | TRBV19 | - | - | TGTGCCAGTAGTAGGGGACCCAGTGGCACCGGGGAGCTGTTTTTT | CASSRGPSGTGELFF
TRBJ1-1 | TRBV5-4 | - | - | TGTGCCAACGGGGACATAGGGAACACTGAAGCTTTCTTT | CANGDIGNTEAFF
TRBJ2-1 | TRBV7-9 | - | - | TGTGCCAGCAGCGGTACAGGGAAGCGGGTCAATGAGCAGTTCTTC | CASSGTGKRVNEQFF
TRBJ2-3 | TRBV6-5 | - | - | TGTGCCAGCAGATCCTCGTTCTTCACAGATACGCAGTATTTT | CASRSSFFTDTQYF
TRBJ1-6 | TRBV6-5 | - | few | TGTGCCAGCAGCCCCGAGGGCAGATCACCCCTCCACTTT | CASSPEGRSPLHF
TRBJ2-2 | TRBV7-9 | - | - | TGTGCCAGCAGCATTACCGGGACGCTGAACACCGGGGAGCTGTTTTTT | CASSITGTLNTGELFF
TRBJ2-1 | TRBV10-2 | - | - | TGCGCCAGCAGTCTTCTCGGGGTCGAGCAGTTCTTC | CASSLLGVEQFF
TRBJ2-3 | TRBV5-6 | TRBD2 | - | TGTGCCAGCAGCGAGGCGGGAGATAGGAAAGATACGCAGTATTTT | CASSEAGDRKDTQYF
TRBJ2-7 | TRBV27 | TRBD1 | - | TGTGCCAGCAGACTCCTACAGGGGATCGGCGAGCAGTACTTC | CASRLLQGIGEQYF
TRBJ2-1 | TRBV6-1 | - | once | TGTGCCAGCAGTGCTTGGCGGGGAAGCTCCTACAATGAGCAGTTCTTC | CASSAWRGSSYNEQFF
TRBJ2-5 | TRBV19 | TRBD2 | - | TGTGCCAGTAGTATAGAGCCCGGGCTAGCGGGAGGAGAGACCCAGTACTTC | CASSIEPGLAGGETQYF
TRBJ1-3 | TRBV2 | - | - | TGTGCCAGCAAAAGTCAGAGCTCTGGAAACACCATATATTTT | CASKSQSSGNTIYF
TRBJ2-2 | TRBV3-1/TRBV3-2 | TRBD1 | once | TGTGCCAGCAGCCAGCAAATCACCACAGGGGTACGGACCGGGGAGCTGTTTTTT | CASSQQITTGVRTGELFF